These 32 T cell receptor beta chains were all obtained from the same sample, sequenced in a study. Via MiXCR, TCRdb re-called the RT-PCR reads, giving one row per CDR3 protein. The data contain about 680,000 distinct CDR3 sequences, 14% of them singletons. Source material: memory CD4+ T cells from blood. The receptors were sampled from a female donor in good health, serving as a healthy control.

The chain employs TRBV10-3 and TRBJ2-1; 7 bases are a match to TRBD2. Germline V gene lookup returns CDR1 ENHRY and CDR2 SYGVKD. The CDR3 is made up of 14 amino acids. Trimming took 3 bases from V and 10 from J; bases not matched to a gene: 9. The CDR3 DNA reads TGTGCCATCAGTGAAACTCCCCCAGCGGGAGAGCAGTTCTTC. It encodes CAISETPPAGEQFF.

CDR3 sequence reads: CASSPTARGEKLFF. The CDR3 region has the DNA TGTGCCAGCAGCCCGACCGCTCGGGGGGAAAAACTGTTTTTT. V and J are TRBV3-1 and TRBJ1-4; D possibly corresponds to TRBD1 (5 bases). This CDR3 is 14 amino acids long. Germline CDR1 reads LGHDT; CDR2 reads YNNKEL (reference sequence). V lost 4 bases and J lost 8, with 14 bases in between.

At least ten counts were recorded for this clonotype. This chain uses TRBV20-1 with TRBJ1-1; D perhaps matches TRBD1 (6 bases). Trimming removed 3 bases at V and 1 base at J, with 12 bases between. Per germline, CDR1 DFQATT and CDR2 SNEGSKA (reference sequence). This CDR3 is 14 amino acids long. The CDR3 reads CSASLNRENTEAFF. The CDR3 DNA sequence: TGCAGTGCTAGCCTAAACAGGGAGAACACTGAAGCTTTCTTT.

V gene TRBV7-9 combines with J gene TRBJ2-7; D possibly uses TRBD1 or TRBD2 (6 bases each). This CDR3 comprises 14 residues. In germline, CDR1 is SEHNR, CDR2 FQNEAQ (reference sequence). V was pared by 2 bases and J by 3 bases, with 11 bases between. CDR3 sequence: CASSLSGARYEQYF. The CDR3 nucleotides read TGTGCCAGCAGCTTATCGGGGGCCCGCTACGAGCAGTACTTC.

The rearrangement links TRBV7-2 to TRBJ2-5; weak D call: TRBD1 (6 bases). CDR1 SGHTA and CDR2 FQGNSA come from the germline V gene. V lost 1 base and J lost 5, with 14 bases in between. This CDR3 has 15 amino acids. The CDR3 DNA sequence: TGTGCCAGCAGCTTAGTGGGGGCAGGGGCCGAGACCCAGTACTTC. As protein: CASSLVGAGAETQYF. Together with reference TRBV7-2 and TRBJ2-5, the CDR3 gives the full variable domain: GAGVSQSPSNKVTEKGKDVELRCDPISGHTALYWYRQSLGQGLEFLIYFQGNSAPDKSGLPSDRFSAERTGGSVSTLTIQRTQQEDSAVYLCASSLVGAGAETQYFGPGTRLLVL.

The rearrangement joins TRBV11-2 to TRBJ1-6, with a possible D match to TRBD1 (5 bases). V was trimmed by 8 bases and J by 6 bases, leaving 20 bases between them. Germline assignment: CDR1 SGHAT and CDR2 FQNNGV. The CDR3 consists of 16 residues. DNA of the CDR3: TGTGCCAGCGTCTTAGTTAGCCAGGGTGGTAATTCACCCCTCCACTTT. It encodes CASVLVSQGGNSPLHF.

In this sample, this clonotype turned up many times. The V call is TRBV5-5, the J call TRBJ1-3; D not certain. Between the trimmed V and J ends, which lost 2 bases and 0 bases, there was a span of 12 bases. CDR1 is SGHKS and CDR2 is YYEKEE in the germline V gene (reference sequence). This CDR3 comprises 16 residues. This CDR3 is CASSLLDRSSGNTIYF. The CDR3 DNA sequence: TGTGCCAGCAGCTTACTGGATCGGAGCTCTGGAAACACCATATATTTT. Full variable domain (outside the CDR3, taken from reference TRBV5-5 and TRBJ1-3): DAGVTQSPTHLIKTRGQQVTLRCSPISGHKSVSWYQQVLGQGPQFIFQYYEKEERGRGNFPDRFSARQFPNYSSELNVNALLLGDSALYLCASSLLDRSSGNTIYFGEGSWLTVV.

This clonotype was recorded at least ten times. This sequence joins TRBV4-2 and TRBJ2-2; D ambiguous. Trimming shortened V by 2 bases and J by 0 bases, and 4 bases separated the two germline ends. Germline CDR1 reads LGHNA; CDR2 reads YNFKEQ. This CDR3 has 14 amino acids. The CDR3 loop is CASSQTSNTGELFF. Written as DNA, the CDR3 is TGTGCCAGCAGCCAAACCTCGAACACCGGGGAGCTGTTTTTT.

This rearrangement joins TRBV20-1 to TRBJ1-1; 10 positions agree with TRBD1. Trimming cost V 4 bases and J 8 bases; bases outside gene matches: 10. Germline V gene lookup returns CDR1 DFQATT and CDR2 SNEGSKA (reference sequence). This CDR3 is 14 amino acids long. CDR3 region: CSAMTGGGIPEAFF. CDR3 coding DNA: TGCAGTGCTATGACAGGGGGCGGGATCCCCGAAGCTTTCTTT.

This clonotype came up a few times. The chain has TRBV4-3 and TRBJ1-1; 9 bases align to TRBD1. The V segment lost 4 bases and the J segment 8 bases; nucleotides outside the gene matches: 5. The CDR3 is 13 residues long. Germline V CDR1 and CDR2: LGHNA, YSLEER. The CDR3 DNA follows: TGCGCCAGCAGCCTAACAGGGGGCGTGGAAGCTTTCTTT. Translating gives CASSLTGGVEAFF.

The V gene is TRBV6-5, the J gene TRBJ2-2; D is perhaps TRBD2 (5 bases). The germline V gene encodes CDR1 MNHEY and CDR2 SVGAGI. The V end lost 2 bases, the J end lost 0 bases, and 10 bases lay between the germline ends. This CDR3 contains 16 residues. The CDR3 here is CASSYTRMTNTGELFF. CDR3 coding DNA: TGTGCCAGCAGTTACACTAGGATGACGAACACCGGGGAGCTGTTTTTT.

This clonotype was seen a handful of times. CDR3 bases: TGTGCCAGCAGGGACCGACAGGTCCACAACGAGCAGTACTTC. It translates to CASRDRQVHNEQYF. The J gene is TRBJ2-7, the V gene TRBV6-1, with D perhaps matching TRBD1 (6 bases). Germline V gene lookup returns CDR1 MNHNS and CDR2 SASEGT. This CDR3 contains 14 residues. V was clipped by 6 bases and J by 5 bases, with 17 bases between them.

In this sample, this clonotype turned up a few times. This chain connects TRBV11-2 to TRBJ2-3; 8 bases map to TRBD1. The CDR3 loop spans 17 amino acids. The V gene's germline CDR1 is SGHAT and CDR2 FQNNGV. V gave up 5 bases and J gave up 2 bases; unmatched junction bases: 12. The DNA of the CDR3 is TGTGCCAGCAGCCTAAGGGTAGGGCAGGGGGCCACAGATACGCAGTATTTT. Residues: CASSLRVGQGATDTQYF.

This clonotype was picked up many times. The chain has TRBV7-9 and TRBJ2-1, with 10 nucleotides matching TRBD2. The CDR3 totals 13 residues. CDR1 and CDR2 (germline): SEHNR, FQNEAQ (reference sequence). J lost 9 bases, V lost 8 bases, and 7 bases had no gene match. The CDR3 nucleotides are TGTGCCAGCGATCTAGCGGGAGTCAGTGAGCAGTTCTTC. Translating gives CASDLAGVSEQFF.

This clonotype was recorded a few times. The chain combines TRBV6-5 with TRBJ2-3; 12 positions agree with TRBD2. V shed 5 bases, J shed 3 bases, and the junction held 6 bases outside the gene matches. Germline V lookup: CDR1 MNHEY, CDR2 SVGAGI. The CDR3 totals 16 residues. CDR3: CASSPKTSGRTDTQYF. Here the CDR3 DNA reads TGTGCCAGCAGTCCCAAGACTAGCGGGAGAACAGATACGCAGTATTTT.

The table lists this clonotype with many counts. The rearrangement joins TRBV5-1 to TRBJ2-3; D call uncertain. The V gene lost 4 bases and the J gene lost 1 base, with 10 bases spanning the gap. The germline V gene encodes CDR1 SGHRS and CDR2 YFSETQ. The CDR3 has 14 residues. CDR3 region: CASSSSHGTDTQYF. The CDR3 DNA reads TGCGCCAGCAGCAGCTCCCACGGCACAGATACGCAGTATTTT.

There are a few counts of this clonotype. The chain couples TRBV6-1 to TRBJ2-3; TRBD2 might be the D (6 bases). The germline V gene has CDR1 MNHNS and CDR2 SASEGT. The CDR3 runs 14 residues. V shed 6 bases and J shed 4 bases, with 14 bases lying between them. The CDR3 bases are TGTGCCAGCAGCGCTTTCTTAGCGGCAGATACGCAGTATTTT. Its protein is CASSAFLAADTQYF.

V is TRBV5-6 and J is TRBJ2-2; D unclear. The CDR3 has 16 amino acids. The germline gives CDR1 SGHDT, CDR2 YYEEEE. The germline V and J ends were trimmed by 4 bases and 0 bases, with 13 bases remaining between them. CDR3 sequence: CASSLGPRTNTGELFF. CDR3 bases: TGTGCCAGCAGCCTCGGGCCTCGCACGAACACCGGGGAGCTGTTTTTT.

This clonotype has just a few counts. The CDR3 protein is CATSDSGTYEQYF. CDR3 nucleotide sequence: TGTGCCACCAGTGATTCAGGGACCTACGAGCAGTACTTC. This chain uses TRBV24-1 with TRBJ2-7, with D perhaps matching TRBD1 (5 bases). CDR1 KGHDR and CDR2 SFDVKD come from the germline V gene. This CDR3 is built from 13 residues. Deletions cut 2 bases from V and 2 bases from J, with 6 bases between.

The rearrangement links TRBV28 to TRBJ1-2; weak D call: TRBD1 (5 bases). Germline CDR1 and CDR2: MDHEN and SYDVKM. CDR3 length: 11 amino acids. V gave up 10 bases and J gave up 6 bases, with 12 bases separating them. The CDR3: CATRAPDGYTF. As DNA, the CDR3 is TGTGCCACCAGGGCCCCGGATGGCTACACCTTC.

The rearrangement links TRBV6-5 to TRBJ1-2; D not resolved. The germline V and J ends were trimmed by 0 bases and 8 bases, with 16 bases remaining between them. The CDR3 has 15 residues. CDR1 and CDR2 from the germline V gene are MNHEY and SVGAGI. The CDR3 here is CASSYSWTAEMGYTF. The CDR3 nucleotides are TGTGCCAGCAGTTACTCGTGGACCGCCGAAATGGGCTACACCTTC.

The chain couples TRBV15 to TRBJ1-2, with D perhaps matching TRBD1 (6 bases). The CDR3 runs to 16 residues. V was pared by 3 bases and J by 0 bases, with 14 bases between. Germline CDR1 is LNHNV and CDR2 is YYDKDF (reference sequence). For the CDR3, the DNA is TGTGCCACCAGCAGGACCGGACAGCCCTCTAACTATGGCTACACCTTC. It yields the protein CATSRTGQPSNYGYTF.

This clonotype was seen more than once but under ten times. This sequence joins TRBV7-2 and TRBJ1-2; D is undetermined. The V and J ends lost 6 bases and 6 bases respectively, with 5 bases between them. Germline CDR1 SGHTA, CDR2 FQGNSA. The CDR3 extends over 10 amino acids. This chain's CDR3 is CASSKDGYTF. The CDR3 bases are TGTGCCAGCAGTAAAGATGGCTACACCTTC.

In regard to this clonotype: Just one base apart from a much larger clone, this may be a read error. This chain connects TRBV20-1 to TRBJ1-5; no clear D gene. The length of the CDR3 is 13 residues. CDR1 is DFQATT, CDR2 SNEGSKA, per germline (reference sequence). The CDR3 DNA follows: TGCAGTGCTAGAGATTACGAGTTTCAGCTCCAGCATTTT. It yields the protein CSARDYEFQLQHF.

V gene TRBV7-2 combines with J gene TRBJ1-2; no clear D gene. The CDR3 is 13 amino acids. Germline CDR1 and CDR2: SGHTA and FQGNSA. V lost 6 bases and J 7 bases, leaving 15 bases between the germline ends. The DNA for the CDR3 is TGTGCCAGCAGTCGATTCTCAGCTCGTGGCTACACCTTC. This sequence encodes CASSRFSARGYTF.

In this sample, this clonotype turned up many times. The V gene is TRBV4-3, the J gene TRBJ2-2; 10 bases are a match to TRBD1. Germline values: CDR1 LGHNA, CDR2 YSLEER. The CDR3 extends over 14 amino acids. J was trimmed by 4 bases and V by 4 bases; bases with no gene match: 0. CDR3 region: CASSRDRGTGELFF. The CDR3 bases are TGCGCCAGCAGCCGGGACAGGGGCACCGGGGAGCTGTTTTTT.

The V and J genes are TRBV7-9 and TRBJ1-4, with TRBD1 matching 9 bases. Trimming removed 5 bases from V and 5 bases from J; junction bases left unmatched: 3. This CDR3 is built from 14 residues. In germline, CDR1 is SEHNR, CDR2 FQNEAQ (reference sequence). CDR3 nucleotide sequence: TGTGCCAGCAGCCATGGACAGGGGAATGAAAAACTGTTTTTT. Its translation: CASSHGQGNEKLFF.

In its sample, this clonotype was seen many times. This chain uses TRBV5-1 with TRBJ2-7, with a weak D call TRBD1 (6 bases). Trimming pared 2 bases from V and 0 bases from J, leaving 12 bases between. Germline V CDR1 and CDR2: SGHRS, YFSETQ. There are 15 residues in the CDR3. The CDR3 bases are TGCGCCAGCAGCTTCCAGGGGTACCCCTCCTACGAGCAGTACTTC. Its translation: CASSFQGYPSYEQYF.

This clonotype was counted at least ten times. The chain links TRBV5-5 to TRBJ2-1; no definite D call. Germline V gene lookup returns CDR1 SGHKS and CDR2 YYEKEE (reference sequence). Trimming took off 2 bases at V and 0 bases at J, with 12 bases between the two ends. The CDR3 runs to 16 residues. CDR3 DNA: TGTGCCAGCAGCTTCGGTACTGAGAGCTCCTACAATGAGCAGTTCTTC. Translating it yields CASSFGTESSYNEQFF.

This clonotype has a handful of counts. The V gene is TRBV7-6, the J gene TRBJ2-3; D might be TRBD1 or TRBD2, each matching 6 bases. Germline values: CDR1 SGHVS, CDR2 FNYEAQ. This CDR3 region has 15 residues. Trimming left V 5 bases short and J 2 bases short, with 14 bases between. The DNA for the CDR3 is TGTGCCAGCAGCCCCGGGGGCAGCTACACAGATACGCAGTATTTT. Translating gives CASSPGGSYTDTQYF.

This clonotype has more than one count but fewer than ten. This CDR3 reads CASSQTDRGLSADTQYF. CDR3 in DNA: TGCGCCAGCAGCCAAACCGACAGGGGGTTGTCGGCAGATACGCAGTATTTT. The chain uses TRBV4-1 and TRBJ2-3; 9 nucleotides agree with TRBD1. The V segment lost 2 bases and the J segment 4 bases; nucleotides outside the gene matches: 10. Per the germline V gene, CDR1 is MGHRA and CDR2 is YSYEKL. CDR3 length: 17 residues.

This clonotype turned up a few times. This chain joins TRBV20-1 and TRBJ2-5; 7 nucleotides match TRBD1. The CDR3 consists of 14 residues. The V gene's germline CDR1 is DFQATT and CDR2 SNEGSKA (reference sequence). The trim removed 2 bases at V and 2 bases at J, leaving 5 bases unmatched. CDR3 region: CSARWAGGQETQYF. CDR3 nucleotide sequence: TGCAGTGCTAGATGGGCAGGGGGTCAAGAGACCCAGTACTTC.